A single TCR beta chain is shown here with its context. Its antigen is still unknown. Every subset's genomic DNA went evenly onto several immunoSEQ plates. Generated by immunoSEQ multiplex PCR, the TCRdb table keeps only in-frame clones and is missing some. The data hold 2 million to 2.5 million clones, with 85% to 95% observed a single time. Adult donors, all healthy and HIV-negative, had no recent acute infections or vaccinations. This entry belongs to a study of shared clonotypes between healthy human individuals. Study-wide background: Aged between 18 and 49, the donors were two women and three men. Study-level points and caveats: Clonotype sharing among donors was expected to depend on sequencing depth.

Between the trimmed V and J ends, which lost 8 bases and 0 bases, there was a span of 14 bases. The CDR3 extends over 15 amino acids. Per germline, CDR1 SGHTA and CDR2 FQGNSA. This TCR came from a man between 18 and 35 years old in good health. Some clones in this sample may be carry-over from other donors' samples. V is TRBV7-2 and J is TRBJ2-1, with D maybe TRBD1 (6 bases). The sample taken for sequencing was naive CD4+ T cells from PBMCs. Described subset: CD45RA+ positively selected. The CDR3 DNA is TGTGCCAGCGGACCTACAGGGAACTCCTACAATGAGCAGTTCTTC. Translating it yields CASGPTGNSYNEQFF.